These T cell receptor beta chains were read from a single sample in a study of cytomegalovirus exposure and HLA in healthy donors. This table comes from immunoSEQ multiplex PCR, and its TCRdb copy is limited to in-frame clones, with some not included. The sample carries about 31,000 clones, about 87% recorded once. Sequencing was performed on PBMCs. These receptors came from a boy aged 5-17 years in good health and CMV-seronegative. Each CDR3 is given with its conserved first and last residue. D genes are given only for firm matches. Part of the rows lack a size; the others show once, few, many or a class for expanded clones.

cdr3_nt cdr3_aa j_call v_call clone_size d_call
TGCAGCGTTGAAGATTTCGGAGTCTCCTACAATGAGCAGTTCTTC CSVEDFGVSYNEQFF TRBJ2-1 TRBV29-1 . .
TGTGCCAGCTCCCCGACAGGGGGCCTCCGGGAGACCCAGTACTTC CASSPTGGLRETQYF TRBJ2-5 TRBV7-2 . TRBD1
TGTGCCTGGAGTGTGGGAGTAGAGACCCAGTACTTC CAWSVGVETQYF TRBJ2-5 TRBV30 . .
TGTGCCAGCTCACTACAAGAACTGAGGGATACGCAGTATTTT CASSLQELRDTQYF TRBJ2-3 TRBV18 . .
TGTGCCAGCAGTCAGATACAGGGTTCCCCCGGCGAGCAGTACTTC CASSQIQGSPGEQYF TRBJ2-7 TRBV6-5 . .
TGTGCCAGCAACTTGGAGGGATACAATCAGCCCCAGCATTTT CASNLEGYNQPQHF TRBJ1-5 TRBV28 . .
TGTGCCAGTAGTATAGATCTAGTAGGCGGGGAGCTGTTTTTT CASSIDLVGGELFF TRBJ2-2 TRBV19 . .
TGTGCCAGTAGTATTAGCGGGGGGGCCCCCTACAATGAGCAGTTCTTC CASSISGGAPYNEQFF TRBJ2-1 TRBV19 . TRBD2
TGTGCCAGCACCTCGGGACTAAACTCCTACGAGCAGTACTTC CASTSGLNSYEQYF TRBJ2-7 TRBV7-8 . TRBD2
TGCGCCAGCAGTGACGGACAGATTCCCTACAATGAGCAGTTCTTC CASSDGQIPYNEQFF TRBJ2-1 TRBV5-1 . .
TGTGCCAGTAGTATAGCTTATAGCAATCAGCCCCAGCATTTT CASSIAYSNQPQHF TRBJ1-5 TRBV19 . .
TGTGCCAGCAGCCGGAACCCTGGACAGGGTGAATCTTTCTTT CASSRNPGQGESFF TRBJ1-1 TRBV9 few TRBD1
TGCGCCAGCAGCTTAGGATGGGGAGATCAGCCCCAGCATTTT CASSLGWGDQPQHF TRBJ1-5 TRBV5-1 . .
TGTGCCAGCAGCTTATTAGCGGGGCGCAATGAGCAGTTCTTC CASSLLAGRNEQFF TRBJ2-1 TRBV7-9 . TRBD2
TGTGCCAGCAGCCCCCAGCTTGGACTGCGAACGGGTCGGAGCACTGAAGCTTTCTTT CASSPQLGLRTGRSTEAFF TRBJ1-1 TRBV11-2 . .
TGTGCCAGCAGTACCGGGACACGCTCCTACAATGAGCAGTTCTTC CASSTGTRSYNEQFF TRBJ2-1 TRBV5-4 . .
TGTGCCAGCACCCCCGGACAGACCGGGGAGCTGTTTTTT CASTPGQTGELFF TRBJ2-2 TRBV7-9 . .
TGTGCCAGCAGCCCTTGGGGACAGGGAAGCTATGGCTACACCTTC CASSPWGQGSYGYTF TRBJ1-2 TRBV7-9 . TRBD1
TGTGCCAGCAGTGAAAGGAGCTTAAATCAGCCCCAGCATTTT CASSERSLNQPQHF TRBJ1-5 TRBV2 . .
TGTGCCAGCAGCCCACCCAGGGTCCACGAGCAGTACTTC CASSPPRVHEQYF TRBJ2-7 TRBV7-8 few .
TGTGCCATCACTTACGGGGGGGGCCGGGAGCTGTTTTTT CAITYGGGRELFF TRBJ2-2 TRBV10-3 . TRBD2
TGTGCCATCAGTGATTGGGACAGAAGTAAGGGAGAGAACACTGAAGCTTTCTTT CAISDWDRSKGENTEAFF TRBJ1-1 TRBV10-3 once TRBD1
TGCGCCAGCAGCCCACAGGGTTCCGAGCAGTTCTTC CASSPQGSEQFF TRBJ2-1 TRBV5-1 . .